The rows below give T cell receptor beta chains drawn from one sample of a study of shared clonotypes between healthy human individuals. Using immunoSEQ multiplex PCR, the repertoire was profiled, and TCRdb retains in-frame clones only, with some absent. Of around 700,000 clones in the sample, about three quarters were seen once. The sequenced sample consisted of memory CD4+ T cells sorted from blood. These receptors all come from a woman aged 25 to 39 in good health. Both conserved end residues are part of each CDR3. D genes are given only for firm matches. The size field is filled for only some rows; it gives once, few, many or a size class.

d_gene: TRBD2
j_gene: TRBJ2-1
v_gene: TRBV27
abundance: once
CDR3nt: TGTGCCAGCAGTCCCTCTTCGCGGGAGGGCTACAATGAGCAGTTCTTC
CDR3aa: CASSPSSREGYNEQFF

d_gene: .
j_gene: TRBJ2-1
v_gene: TRBV2
abundance: .
CDR3nt: TGTGCCAGCAGTCTCCTTTGGGGGTTTGAGAATGAGCAGTTCTTC
CDR3aa: CASSLLWGFENEQFF

d_gene: TRBD1
j_gene: TRBJ2-5
v_gene: TRBV4-2
abundance: .
CDR3nt: TGTGCCAGCAGTCCCGGACAGGATTTTTTAGAGACCCAGTACTTC
CDR3aa: CASSPGQDFLETQYF

d_gene: .
j_gene: TRBJ1-1
v_gene: TRBV7-7
abundance: .
CDR3nt: TGTGCCAGCAGCACGGACGAAAACACTGAAGCTTTCTTT
CDR3aa: CASSTDENTEAFF

d_gene: .
j_gene: TRBJ2-3
v_gene: TRBV28
abundance: .
CDR3nt: TGTGCCACCAGGGGCACCGTAAGCACAGATACGCAGTATTTT
CDR3aa: CATRGTVSTDTQYF

d_gene: .
j_gene: TRBJ2-2
v_gene: TRBV7-3
abundance: .
CDR3nt: TGTGCCAGCAGCTCCGGGACAAACACCGGGGAGCTGTTTTTT
CDR3aa: CASSSGTNTGELFF

d_gene: .
j_gene: TRBJ1-2
v_gene: TRBV19
abundance: few
CDR3nt: TGTGCCAGTAGTCCCCCCGCGGGGGGGGTATCAGCCGAAACCTATGGCTACACCTTC
CDR3aa: CASSPPAGGVSAETYGYTF

d_gene: .
j_gene: TRBJ1-2
v_gene: TRBV2
abundance: .
CDR3nt: TGTGCCAGCAGTGAAGCGTCGGGATTTTATGGCTACACCTTC
CDR3aa: CASSEASGFYGYTF

d_gene: .
j_gene: TRBJ2-5
v_gene: TRBV27
abundance: .
CDR3nt: TGTGCCAGCAGTTTGACTAGGAAAGAGACCCAGTACTTC
CDR3aa: CASSLTRKETQYF

d_gene: .
j_gene: TRBJ1-4
v_gene: TRBV19
abundance: many
CDR3nt: TGTGCCAGTAACACGGGACAAGGGGTAACAACTAATGAAAAACTGTTTTTT
CDR3aa: CASNTGQGVTTNEKLFF

d_gene: .
j_gene: TRBJ2-2
v_gene: TRBV4-1
abundance: .
CDR3nt: TGCGCCAGCAGCCACTTGGGCCGGGCCGCGAACACCGGGGAGCTGTTTTTT
CDR3aa: CASSHLGRAANTGELFF

d_gene: TRBD1
j_gene: TRBJ2-7
v_gene: TRBV28
abundance: .
CDR3nt: TGTGCCAGCAGTCCCCCAGGGGGGACAGGTCGCCGTAACGAGCAGTACTTC
CDR3aa: CASSPPGGTGRRNEQYF

d_gene: .
j_gene: TRBJ1-2
v_gene: TRBV2
abundance: .
CDR3nt: TGTGCCAGCATTAGGGGGACAACTAACTATGGCTACACCTTC
CDR3aa: CASIRGTTNYGYTF

d_gene: TRBD1
j_gene: TRBJ2-7
v_gene: TRBV6-1
abundance: .
CDR3nt: TGTGCCAGCAGTGGTCCCGAAAGACAGGGCTCCTACGAGCAGTACTTC
CDR3aa: CASSGPERQGSYEQYF

d_gene: TRBD2
j_gene: TRBJ2-7
v_gene: TRBV5-8
abundance: once
CDR3nt: TGTGCCAGCAGCCCTATCGGGTTAGCGGGAGGTAGGCAGTACTTC
CDR3aa: CASSPIGLAGGRQYF

d_gene: .
j_gene: TRBJ2-1
v_gene: TRBV5-1
abundance: .
CDR3nt: TGCGCCAGCACCCCCTCCGCGGGGTTATACAATGAGCAGTTCTTC
CDR3aa: CASTPSAGLYNEQFF